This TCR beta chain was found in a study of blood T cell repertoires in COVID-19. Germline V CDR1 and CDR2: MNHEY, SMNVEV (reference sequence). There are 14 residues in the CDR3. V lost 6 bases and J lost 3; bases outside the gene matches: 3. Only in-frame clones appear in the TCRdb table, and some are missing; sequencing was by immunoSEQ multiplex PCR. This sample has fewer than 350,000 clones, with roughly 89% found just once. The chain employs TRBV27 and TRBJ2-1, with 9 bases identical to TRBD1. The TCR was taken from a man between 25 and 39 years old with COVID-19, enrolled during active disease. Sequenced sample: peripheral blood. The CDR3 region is CASRDRGGYNEQFF. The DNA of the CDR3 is TGTGCCAGCAGGGACAGGGGAGGCTACAATGAGCAGTTCTTC.